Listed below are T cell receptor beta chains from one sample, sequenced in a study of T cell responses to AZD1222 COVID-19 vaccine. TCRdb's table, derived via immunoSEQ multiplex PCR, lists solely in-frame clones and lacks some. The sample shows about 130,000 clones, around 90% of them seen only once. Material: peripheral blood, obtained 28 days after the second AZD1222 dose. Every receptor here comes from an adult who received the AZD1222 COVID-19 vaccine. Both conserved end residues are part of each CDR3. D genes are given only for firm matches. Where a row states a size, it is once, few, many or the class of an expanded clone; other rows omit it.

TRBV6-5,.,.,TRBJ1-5,CASRGTGNQPQHF,TGTGCCAGCAGGGGGACGGGCAATCAGCCCCAGCATTTT
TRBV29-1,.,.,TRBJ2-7,CSVVRQGEQYF,TGCAGCGTTGTAAGGCAGGGTGAGCAGTACTTC
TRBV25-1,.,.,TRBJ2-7,CASRDRSSYEQYF,TGTGCCAGTAGGGACCGAAGCTCCTACGAGCAGTACTTC
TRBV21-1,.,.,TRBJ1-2,CASSQNLRGRANYGYTF,TGTGCCAGCAGTCAAAACTTGCGGGGCAGGGCTAACTATGGCTACACCTTC
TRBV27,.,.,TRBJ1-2,CASSFRGGYGYTF,TGTGCCAGCAGTTTTCGGGGTGGGTATGGCTACACCTTC
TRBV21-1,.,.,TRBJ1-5,CASGLQGNQPQHF,TGTGCCAGCGGTTTACAGGGCAATCAGCCCCAGCATTTT
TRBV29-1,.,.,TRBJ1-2,CSVAFFGGGPGYTF,TGCAGCGTTGCGTTCTTCGGGGGGGGACCTGGCTACACCTTC
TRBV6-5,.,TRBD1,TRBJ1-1,CASSHDRVNTEAFF,TGTGCCAGCAGTCACGACAGGGTAAACACTGAAGCTTTCTTT
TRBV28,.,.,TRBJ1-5,CASSFRDQPQHF,TGTGCCAGCAGTTTTCGGGATCAGCCCCAGCATTTT
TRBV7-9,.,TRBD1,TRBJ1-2,CASTSQGVGGYTF,TGTGCCAGCACATCACAGGGGGTCGGTGGCTACACCTTC
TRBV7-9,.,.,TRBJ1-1,CASSPRTAGVLNTEAFF,TGTGCCAGCAGCCCCCGGACAGCCGGGGTTTTGAACACTGAAGCTTTCTTT
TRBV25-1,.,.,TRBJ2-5,CASSQPGGGAETQYF,TGTGCCAGCAGTCAGCCTGGGGGGGGCGCGGAGACCCAGTACTTC
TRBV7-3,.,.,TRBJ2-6,CASSLTRGASGANVLTF,TGTGCCAGCAGCTTAACGAGGGGAGCCTCTGGGGCCAACGTCCTGACTTTC
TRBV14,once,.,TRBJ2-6,CASSRTAGANVLTF,TGTGCCAGCAGCCGGACTGCTGGGGCCAACGTCCTGACTTTC
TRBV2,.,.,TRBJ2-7,CASRTEVGRYEQYF,TGTGCCAGCAGAACAGAAGTGGGAAGGTACGAGCAGTACTTC
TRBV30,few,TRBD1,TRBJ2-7,CAWTDRVDEQYF,TGTGCCTGGACGGACAGGGTCGACGAGCAGTACTTC
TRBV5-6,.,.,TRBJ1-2,CASSPPGKQGYTF,TGTGCCAGCAGCCCCCCTGGGAAGCAGGGCTACACCTTC
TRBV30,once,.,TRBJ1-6,CAGDINRDSPLHF,TGTGCCGGGGACATCAATCGTGATTCACCCCTCCACTTT
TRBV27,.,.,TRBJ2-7,CASSLGYEQYF,TGTGCCAGCAGTTTAGGATACGAGCAGTACTTC
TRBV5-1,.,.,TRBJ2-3,CASRRAGFSTDTQYF,TGCGCCAGCAGGCGCGCAGGGTTTAGCACAGATACGCAGTATTTT
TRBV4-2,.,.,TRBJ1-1,CASSQGDQGTEAFF,TGTGCCAGCAGCCAAGGGGATCAGGGCACTGAAGCTTTCTTT
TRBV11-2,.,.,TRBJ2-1,CASSLTIPSEQFF,TGTGCCAGCAGCCTAACGATCCCCAGTGAGCAGTTCTTC
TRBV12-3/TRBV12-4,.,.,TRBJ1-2,CASSFRRGGYTF,TGTGCCAGCAGTTTTCGAAGGGGAGGCTACACCTTC
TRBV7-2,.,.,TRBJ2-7,CASSAGTSYEQYF,TGTGCCAGCAGCGCGGGGACCTCCTACGAGCAGTACTTC
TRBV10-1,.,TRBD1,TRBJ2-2,CASSRQGLYTGELFF,TGCGCCAGCAGCAGACAGGGGCTGTACACCGGGGAGCTGTTTTTT
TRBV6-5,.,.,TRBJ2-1,CASSRTAREQFF,TGTGCCAGCAGCCGGACAGCGCGGGAGCAGTTCTTC
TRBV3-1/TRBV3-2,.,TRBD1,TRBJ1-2,CASSQASGGRYGYTF,TGTGCCAGCAGCCAAGCGTCAGGGGGACGGTATGGCTACACCTTC
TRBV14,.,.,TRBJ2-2,CASSQVGGPNTGELFF,TGTGCCAGCAGCCAAGTGGGGGGCCCGAACACCGGGGAGCTGTTTTTT
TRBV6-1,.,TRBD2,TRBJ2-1,CASSASGLVFRNEQFF,TGTGCCAGCAGTGCTTCCGGACTAGTTTTCAGGAATGAGCAGTTCTTC
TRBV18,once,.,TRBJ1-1,CASSWQENTEAFF,TGTGCCAGCTCTTGGCAGGAGAACACTGAAGCTTTCTTT
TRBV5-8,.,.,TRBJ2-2,CASSLVVGGGELFF,TGTGCCAGCAGCTTGGTTGTAGGAGGCGGGGAGCTGTTTTTT
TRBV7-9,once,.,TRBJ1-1,CASSQGALNTEAFF,TGTGCCAGCAGCCAAGGGGCCCTGAACACTGAAGCTTTCTTT
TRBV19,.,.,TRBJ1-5,CASSIVGIQSNQPQHF,TGTGCCAGTAGTATAGTTGGCATCCAAAGCAATCAGCCCCAGCATTTT
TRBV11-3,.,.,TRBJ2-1,CASSLGLSNNEQFF,TGTGCCAGCAGCTTAGGCTTATCAAACAATGAGCAGTTCTTC
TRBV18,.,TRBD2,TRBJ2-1,CASSPGTESLQRESNNEQFF,TGTGCCAGCTCACCCGGGACGGAATCTCTCCAGCGGGAGAGCAACAATGAGCAGTTCTTC
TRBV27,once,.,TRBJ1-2,CASSPWGDRYGYTF,TGTGCCAGCAGTCCCTGGGGGGACCGCTATGGCTACACCTTC
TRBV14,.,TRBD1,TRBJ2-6,CASSPLKGDRGKSGANVLTF,TGTGCCAGCAGCCCCCTCAAGGGGGACAGGGGAAAAAGTGGGGCCAACGTCCTGACTTTC
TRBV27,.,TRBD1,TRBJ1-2,CASSSSGTGDYGYTF,TGTGCCAGCAGTTCATCCGGGACAGGGGACTATGGCTACACCTTC
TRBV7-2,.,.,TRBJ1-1,CASSSAIMNTEAFF,TGTGCCAGCAGCTCCGCAATCATGAACACTGAAGCTTTCTTT
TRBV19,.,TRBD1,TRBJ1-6,CASSDRDRGSPLHF,TGTGCCAGTAGTGACCGGGACAGGGGTTCACCCCTCCACTTT